Below are 3 T cell receptor beta chains sequenced from a single sample in a study of CD8+CD57+ T cells in acquired aplastic anemia. Profiles of TCR beta VDJ and CDR3 were generated from a genomic DNA template. TCRdb independently ran MiXCR on the reads; one entry per CDR3 protein. The sample has hundreds of thousands of distinct CDR3 sequences, 60% to 80% seen once. The material sequenced was sorted CD4+, CD8+, or CD8+CD57+ T cells (not recorded which) from PBMCs. These receptors were collected from a human donor in good health, serving as a control.

This clonotype was found once. The chain couples TRBV5-5 to TRBJ2-3; D possibly matches TRBD1 or TRBD2 (6 bases each). CDR1 and CDR2 from the germline V gene are SGHKS and YYEKEE (reference sequence). The CDR3 is 14 residues long. Trimming cost V 2 bases and J 2 bases, with 9 bases left between them. Written as DNA, the CDR3 is TGTGCCAGCAGCTTACGGGGGCACACAGATACGCAGTATTTT. Translation gives CASSLRGHTDTQYF.

The rearrangement uses TRBV2 and TRBJ1-5; 7 bases match TRBD1. V shed 5 bases and J 11 bases; nucleotides not matched to a gene: 15. CDR1 and CDR2 from the germline V gene are SNHLY and FYNNEI. This CDR3 is 15 amino acids long. CDR3 residues: CASSLRQGGNHTQHF. The CDR3, as DNA: TGTGCCAGCAGTTTAAGACAGGGAGGCAATCATACCCAGCATTTT. Full variable domain (remainder filled in from reference TRBV2 and TRBJ1-5): EPEVTQTPSHQVTQMGQEVILRCVPISNHLYFYWYRQILGQKVEFLVSFYNNEISEKSEIFDDQFSVERPDGSNFTLKIRSTKLEDSAMYFCASSLRQGGNHTQHFGDGTRLSIL.

Details on this clonotype: The junction departs from the called germline gene at one end, perhaps through a read error. The rearrangement uses TRBV5-1 and TRBJ1-2; D might be TRBD1 (5 bases). CDR1 and CDR2 (germline): SGHRS, YFSETQ. This CDR3 is built from 12 residues. The CDR3 bases are TGTGCCAGCACGGGGAGGGGACCTAGTACCACCTTC. It specifies CASTGRGPSTTF.